This T cell receptor (beta chain) emerged from a study of blood T cell repertoires in COVID-19. Study details: Nucleic acid was either cDNA or gDNA, and it came from T cells, B-cell-depleted T cells, or PBMCs.

The CDR3 is 13 amino acids. The protocol was immunoSEQ multiplex PCR, while the TCRdb copy is restricted to in-frame clones and leaves out a portion. The sample gives 55,000 or so clones, approximately 88% of which show up once; around 3.4% is in the top ten. One Seattle source followed patients from active infection through their disease course. The specimen was peripheral blood. This TCR came from a man in his forties or fifties with COVID-19, enrolled during active disease. The chain carries TRBV21-1 and TRBJ2-7; the table's TRBD1 call for D was not verified on the DNA. TRBV21-1 counts as a pseudogene. This CDR3 reads CASSSTGDYEQYF. In DNA form, the CDR3 reads TGTGCCAGCAGTTCGACAGGGGACTACGAGCAGTACTTC.